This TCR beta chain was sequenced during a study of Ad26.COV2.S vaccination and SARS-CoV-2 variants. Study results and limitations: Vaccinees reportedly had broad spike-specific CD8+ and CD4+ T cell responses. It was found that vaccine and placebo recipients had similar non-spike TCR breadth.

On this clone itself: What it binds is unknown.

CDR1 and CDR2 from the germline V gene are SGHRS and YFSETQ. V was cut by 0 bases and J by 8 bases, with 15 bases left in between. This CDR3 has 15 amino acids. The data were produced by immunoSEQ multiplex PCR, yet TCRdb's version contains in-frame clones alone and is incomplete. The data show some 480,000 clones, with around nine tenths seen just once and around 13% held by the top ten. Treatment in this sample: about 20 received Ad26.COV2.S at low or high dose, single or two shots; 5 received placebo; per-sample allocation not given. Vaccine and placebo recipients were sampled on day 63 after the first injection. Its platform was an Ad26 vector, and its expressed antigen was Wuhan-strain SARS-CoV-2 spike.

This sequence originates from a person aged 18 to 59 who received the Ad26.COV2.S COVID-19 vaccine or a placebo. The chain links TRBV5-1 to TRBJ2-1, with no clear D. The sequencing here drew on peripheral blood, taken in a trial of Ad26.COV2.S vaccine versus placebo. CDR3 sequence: CASSLGRRSSDEQFF. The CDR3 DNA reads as TGCGCCAGCAGCTTGGGCAGGCGGTCTTCGGATGAGCAGTTCTTC.